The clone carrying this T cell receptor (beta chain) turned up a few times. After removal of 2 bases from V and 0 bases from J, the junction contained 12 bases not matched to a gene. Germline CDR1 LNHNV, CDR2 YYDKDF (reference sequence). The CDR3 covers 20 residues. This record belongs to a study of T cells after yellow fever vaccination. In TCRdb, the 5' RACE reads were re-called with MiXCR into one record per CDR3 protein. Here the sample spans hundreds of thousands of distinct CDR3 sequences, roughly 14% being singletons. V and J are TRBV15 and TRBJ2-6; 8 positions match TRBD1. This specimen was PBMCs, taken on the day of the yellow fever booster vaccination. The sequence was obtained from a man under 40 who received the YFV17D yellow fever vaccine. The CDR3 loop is CATSRSKISGGGSGANVLTF. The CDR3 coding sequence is TGTGCCACCAGCAGATCTAAAATTTCAGGGGGCGGCTCTGGGGCCAACGTCCTGACTTTC.